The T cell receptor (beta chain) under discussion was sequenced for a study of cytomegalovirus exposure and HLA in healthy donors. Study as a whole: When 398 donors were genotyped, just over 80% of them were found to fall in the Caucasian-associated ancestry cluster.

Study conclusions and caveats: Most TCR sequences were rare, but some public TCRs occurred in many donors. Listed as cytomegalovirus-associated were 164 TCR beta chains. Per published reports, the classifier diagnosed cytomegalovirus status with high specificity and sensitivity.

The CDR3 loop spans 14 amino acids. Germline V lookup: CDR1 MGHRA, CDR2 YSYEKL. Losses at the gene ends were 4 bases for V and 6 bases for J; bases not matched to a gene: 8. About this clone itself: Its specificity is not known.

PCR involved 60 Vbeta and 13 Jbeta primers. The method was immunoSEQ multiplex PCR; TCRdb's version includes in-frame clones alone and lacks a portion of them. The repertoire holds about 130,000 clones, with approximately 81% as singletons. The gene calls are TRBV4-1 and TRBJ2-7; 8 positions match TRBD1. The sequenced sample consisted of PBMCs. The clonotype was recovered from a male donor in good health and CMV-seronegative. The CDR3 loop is CASSRPGQVGEQYF. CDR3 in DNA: TGCGCCAGCAGCCGACCGGGACAGGTGGGCGAGCAGTACTTC.